The T cell receptor beta chain under discussion was sequenced for a study of blood T cell repertoires in COVID-19. About the research overall: Samples taken during acute and convalescent COVID-19 were collected in the United States, Italy and Spain.

There are 14 residues in the CDR3. The germline gives CDR1 SNHLY, CDR2 FYNNEI. The V and J ends lost 4 bases and 10 bases respectively, with 14 bases between them. Profiled with immunoSEQ multiplex PCR; TCRdb holds only in-frame clones, not every one. Among roughly 150,000 clones listed, around 90% were seen once. Researchers sorted participants into cohorts using their self-reported clinical history. This chain links TRBV2 with TRBJ1-6, with a weak D call TRBD1 (5 bases). Sequencing was done on a sample of PBMCs or T cells enriched from blood (not recorded which). This sequence was found in a woman between 40 and 55 years old who had been exposed to COVID-19. The CDR3 DNA is TGTGCCAGCAGTGGAGATTCGTGGGGCTCACCCCTCCACTTT. This sequence encodes CASSGDSWGSPLHF.